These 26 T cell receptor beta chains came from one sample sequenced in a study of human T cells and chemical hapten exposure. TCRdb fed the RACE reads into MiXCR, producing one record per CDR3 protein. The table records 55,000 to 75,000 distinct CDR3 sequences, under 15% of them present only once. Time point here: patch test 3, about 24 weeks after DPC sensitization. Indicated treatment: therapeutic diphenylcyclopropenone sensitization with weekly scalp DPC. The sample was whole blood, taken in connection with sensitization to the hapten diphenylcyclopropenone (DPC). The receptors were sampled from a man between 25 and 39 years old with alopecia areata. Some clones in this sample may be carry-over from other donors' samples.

Here the CDR3 DNA reads TGCGCCAGCAGCTTGGGGGACAGGAGCACAGATACGCAGTATTTT. It codes for CASSLGDRSTDTQYF. The chain uses TRBV5-1 and TRBJ2-3, with 8 bases aligning to TRBD1. Trimming at V came to 0 bases and at J to 0 bases, leaving 0 bases not matched to a gene. The germline CDR1 and CDR2 sequences are SGHRS and YFSETQ. The CDR3 is 15 residues long.

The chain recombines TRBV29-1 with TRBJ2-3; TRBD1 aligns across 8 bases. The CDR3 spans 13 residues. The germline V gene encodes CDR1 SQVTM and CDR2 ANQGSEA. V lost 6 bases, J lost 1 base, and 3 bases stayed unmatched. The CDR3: CSVATGGTDTQYF. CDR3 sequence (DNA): TGCAGCGTAGCGACAGGGGGCACAGATACGCAGTATTTT.

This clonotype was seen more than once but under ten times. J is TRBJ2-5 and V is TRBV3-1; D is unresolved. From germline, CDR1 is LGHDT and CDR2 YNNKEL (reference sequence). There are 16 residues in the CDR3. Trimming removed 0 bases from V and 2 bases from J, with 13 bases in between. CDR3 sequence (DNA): TGTGCCAGCAGCCAAGATACCGGGCGACTTCAAGAGACCCAGTACTTC. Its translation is CASSQDTGRLQETQYF.

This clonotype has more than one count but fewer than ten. The CDR3 spells CASRIWGSEAFF. CDR3 DNA sequence: TGTGCCAGCAGGATCTGGGGGAGTGAAGCTTTCTTT. The chain has TRBV28 and TRBJ1-1, with D tentatively TRBD1 (5 bases). The CDR3 sequence is 12 residues long. The germline V gene encodes CDR1 MDHEN and CDR2 SYDVKM. V was cut by 6 bases and J by 7 bases, with 12 bases left in between.

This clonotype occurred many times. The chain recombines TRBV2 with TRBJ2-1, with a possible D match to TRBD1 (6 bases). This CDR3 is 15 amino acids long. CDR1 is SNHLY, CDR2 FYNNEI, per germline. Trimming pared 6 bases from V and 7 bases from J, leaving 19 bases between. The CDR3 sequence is CASREDSLTGNEQFF. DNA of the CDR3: TGTGCCAGCAGGGAGGACAGCCTAACGGGGAATGAGCAGTTCTTC.

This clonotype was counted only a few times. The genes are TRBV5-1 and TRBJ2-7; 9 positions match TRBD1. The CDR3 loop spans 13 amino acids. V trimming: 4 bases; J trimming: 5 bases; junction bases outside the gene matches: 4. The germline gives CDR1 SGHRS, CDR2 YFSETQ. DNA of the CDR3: TGCGCCAGCAGCAAGGGACAGGGCCACGAGCAGTACTTC. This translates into CASSKGQGHEQYF.

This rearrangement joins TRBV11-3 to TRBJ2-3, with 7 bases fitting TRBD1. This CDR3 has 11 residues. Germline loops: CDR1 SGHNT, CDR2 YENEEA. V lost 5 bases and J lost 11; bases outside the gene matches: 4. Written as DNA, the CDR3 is TGTGCCAGCAGCCCAGGGGGTGTGCAGTATTTT. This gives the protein CASSPGGVQYF.

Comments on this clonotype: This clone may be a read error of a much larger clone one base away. CDR3 sequence: CGSSLARDRMQETQYF. Written as DNA, the CDR3 is TGTGGCAGCAGCTTAGCCCGGGACAGGATGCAAGAGACCCAGTACTTC. The rearrangement joins TRBV7-9 to TRBJ2-5, with 8 bases matching TRBD1. The CDR3 length is 16 residues. The germline V gene encodes CDR1 SEHNR and CDR2 FQNEAQ (reference sequence).

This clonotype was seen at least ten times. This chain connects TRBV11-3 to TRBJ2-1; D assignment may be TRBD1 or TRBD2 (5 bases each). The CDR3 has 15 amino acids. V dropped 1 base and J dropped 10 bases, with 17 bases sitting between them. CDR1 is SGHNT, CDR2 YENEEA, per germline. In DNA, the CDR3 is TGTGCCAGCAGCTTAGGGGGACCCTCACCAAGGGAGCAGTTCTTC. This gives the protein CASSLGGPSPREQFF. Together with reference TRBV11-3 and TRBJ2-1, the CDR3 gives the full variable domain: EAGVVQSPRYKIIEKKQPVAFWCNPISGHNTLYWYLQNLGQGPELLIRYENEEAVDDSQLPKDRFSAERLKGVDSTLKIQPAELGDSAVYLCASSLGGPSPREQFFGPGTRLTVL.

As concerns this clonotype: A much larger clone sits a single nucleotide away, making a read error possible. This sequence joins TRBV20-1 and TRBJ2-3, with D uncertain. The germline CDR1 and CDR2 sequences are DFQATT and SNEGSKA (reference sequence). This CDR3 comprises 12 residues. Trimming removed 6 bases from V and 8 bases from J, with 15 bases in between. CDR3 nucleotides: TGCAGTGCCCGTTCCTCTAGAGTTACGCAGTATTTT. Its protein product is CSARSSRVTQYF.

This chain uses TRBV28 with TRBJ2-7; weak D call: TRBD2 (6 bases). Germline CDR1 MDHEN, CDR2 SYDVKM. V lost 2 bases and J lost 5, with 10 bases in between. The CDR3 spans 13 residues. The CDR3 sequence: CASSLMDYNEQYF. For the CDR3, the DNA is TGTGCCAGCAGTTTAATGGACTACAACGAGCAGTACTTC.

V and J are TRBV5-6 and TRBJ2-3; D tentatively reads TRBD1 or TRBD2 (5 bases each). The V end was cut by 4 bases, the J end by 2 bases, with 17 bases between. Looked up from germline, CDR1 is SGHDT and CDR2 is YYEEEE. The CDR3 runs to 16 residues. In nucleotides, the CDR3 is TGTGCCAGCAGCAACCGGGACCAACATCCCACAGATACGCAGTATTTT. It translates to CASSNRDQHPTDTQYF.

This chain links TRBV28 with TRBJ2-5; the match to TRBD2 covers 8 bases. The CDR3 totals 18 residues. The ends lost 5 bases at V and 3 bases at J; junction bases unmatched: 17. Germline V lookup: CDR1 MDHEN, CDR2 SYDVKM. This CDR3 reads CASSRLDFTSGRKETQYF. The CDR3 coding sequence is TGTGCCAGCAGTCGATTAGACTTCACTAGCGGCCGTAAAGAGACCCAGTACTTC.

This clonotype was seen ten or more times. CDR3 sequence (DNA): TGTGCCAGCAGCTCAGAATATCCCGGACCCTACAATGAGCAGTTCTTC. As protein: CASSSEYPGPYNEQFF. The J gene is TRBJ2-1, the V gene TRBV7-9, with unresolved D. CDR3 size: 16 residues. From germline, CDR1 is SEHNR and CDR2 FQNEAQ (reference sequence). Trimming removed 4 bases at V and 2 bases at J, with 15 bases between.

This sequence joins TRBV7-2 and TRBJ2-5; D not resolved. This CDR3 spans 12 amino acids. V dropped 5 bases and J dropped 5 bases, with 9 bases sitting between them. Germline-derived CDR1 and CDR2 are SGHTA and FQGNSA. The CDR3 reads CASSILLETQYF. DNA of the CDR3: TGTGCCAGCAGCATCCTGCTGGAGACCCAGTACTTC.

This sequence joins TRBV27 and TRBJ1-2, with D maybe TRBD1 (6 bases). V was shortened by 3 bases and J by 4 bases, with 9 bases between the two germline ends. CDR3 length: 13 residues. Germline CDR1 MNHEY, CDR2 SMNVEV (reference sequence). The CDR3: CASSFATGYGYTF. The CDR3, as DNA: TGTGCCAGCAGTTTCGCGACAGGCTATGGCTACACCTTC.

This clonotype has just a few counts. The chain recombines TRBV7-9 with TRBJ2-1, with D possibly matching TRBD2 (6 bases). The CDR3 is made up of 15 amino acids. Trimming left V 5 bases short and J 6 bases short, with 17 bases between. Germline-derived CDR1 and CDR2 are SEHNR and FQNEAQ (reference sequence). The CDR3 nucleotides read TGTGCCAGCAGCCCAGGGACTCTCGGAGCCAATGAGCAGTTCTTC. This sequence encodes CASSPGTLGANEQFF.

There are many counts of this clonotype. The CDR3 nucleotides are TGTGCCAGCAGCTTAGATGGCGGCCAAGAGACCCAGTACTTC. It codes for CASSLDGGQETQYF. V is TRBV7-9 and J is TRBJ2-5; D not certain. Looked up from germline, CDR1 is SEHNR and CDR2 is FQNEAQ (reference sequence). The CDR3 has 14 amino acids. Trimming took off 1 base at V and 1 base at J, with 7 bases between the two ends.

The CDR3 coding sequence is TGCAGTGCTAGCTGGGTGGACAGGAGACTGGCAGATACGCAGTATTTT. This codes for CSASWVDRRLADTQYF. The chain is built from TRBV20-1 and TRBJ2-3; 7 bases line up with TRBD1. Trimming cost V 3 bases and J 4 bases; bases outside gene matches: 13. The CDR3 spans 16 residues. From germline, CDR1 is DFQATT and CDR2 SNEGSKA (reference sequence).

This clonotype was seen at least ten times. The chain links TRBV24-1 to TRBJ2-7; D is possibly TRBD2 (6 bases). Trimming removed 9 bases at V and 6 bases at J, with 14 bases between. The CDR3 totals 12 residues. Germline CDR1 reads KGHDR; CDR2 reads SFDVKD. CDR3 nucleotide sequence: TGTGCCACCGCGGAGGGGCCGCGCGAGCAGTACTTC. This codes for CATAEGPREQYF.

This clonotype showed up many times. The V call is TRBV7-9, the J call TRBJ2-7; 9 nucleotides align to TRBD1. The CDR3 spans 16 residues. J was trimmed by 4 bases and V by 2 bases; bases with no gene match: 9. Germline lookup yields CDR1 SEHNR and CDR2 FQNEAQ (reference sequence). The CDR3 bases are TGTGCCAGCAGCTTACTCCCGGGACAGGGTCTGTACGAGCAGTACTTC. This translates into CASSLLPGQGLYEQYF.

The CDR3 nucleotides are TGTGCCAGCTCACCGGTCGAGGACTCCTACGAGCAGTACTTC. Residues: CASSPVEDSYEQYF. The chain employs TRBV18 and TRBJ2-7; D gene unclear. Germline CDR1 and CDR2: KGHSH and LQKENI. V lost 3 bases and J 0 bases, leaving 9 bases between the germline ends. The CDR3 runs to 14 residues.

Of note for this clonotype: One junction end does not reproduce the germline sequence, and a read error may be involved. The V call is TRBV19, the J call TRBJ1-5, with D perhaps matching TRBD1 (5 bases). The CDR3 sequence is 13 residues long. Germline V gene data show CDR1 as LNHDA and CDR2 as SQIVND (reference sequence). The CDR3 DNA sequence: TGTGCCAGTAGTATGGAGAGGGCCAGGGTCCAGCGTTTT. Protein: CASSMERARVQRF.

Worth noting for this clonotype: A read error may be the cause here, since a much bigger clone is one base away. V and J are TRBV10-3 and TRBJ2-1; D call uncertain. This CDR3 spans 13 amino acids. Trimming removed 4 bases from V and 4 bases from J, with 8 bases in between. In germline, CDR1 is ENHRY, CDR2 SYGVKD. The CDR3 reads CAISASVYNEQFF. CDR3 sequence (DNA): TGTGCCATCAGTGCGAGTGTGTACAATGAGCAGTTCTTC.

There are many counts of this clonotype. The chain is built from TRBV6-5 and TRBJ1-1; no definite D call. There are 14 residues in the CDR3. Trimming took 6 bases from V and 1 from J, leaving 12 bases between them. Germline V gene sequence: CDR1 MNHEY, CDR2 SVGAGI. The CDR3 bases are TGTGCCAGCAGATACCTTGGTGCGAACACTGAAGCTTTCTTT. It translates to CASRYLGANTEAFF.

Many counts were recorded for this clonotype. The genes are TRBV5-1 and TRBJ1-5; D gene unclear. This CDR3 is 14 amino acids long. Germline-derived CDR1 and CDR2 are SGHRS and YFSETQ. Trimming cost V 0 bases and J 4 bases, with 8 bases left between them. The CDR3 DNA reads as TGCGCCAGCAGCTTGGGAGACACAAATCAGCCCCAGCATTTT. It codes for CASSLGDTNQPQHF. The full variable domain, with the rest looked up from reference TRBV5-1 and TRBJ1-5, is KAGVTQTPRYLIKTRGQQVTLSCSPISGHRSVSWYQQTPGQGLQFLFEYFSETQRNKGNFPGRFSGRQFSNSRSEMNVSTLELGDSALYLCASSLGDTNQPQHFGDGTRLSIL.